This is a list of T cell receptor beta chains from one sample in a study of T cells after yellow fever vaccination. One entry per CDR3 protein, called by TCRdb with MiXCR from the 5' RACE reads. The profile shows about 310,000 distinct CDR3 sequences, approximately 3.9% of them singletons. The sample consisted of PBMCs, taken on the day of the yellow fever booster vaccination. Source of these receptors: a man between 18 and 29 years old who received the YFV17D yellow fever vaccine. Each CDR3 is given with its conserved first and last residue. D genes are given only for firm matches. Clone size, where shown, is once, few, many, or a class for clones that have expanded.

many,TRBV7-9,.,TRBJ2-4,TGTGCCAGCAGCTTAGGGGCAGTGAACATTCAGTACTTC,CASSLGAVNIQYF
.,TRBV11-2,TRBD1,TRBJ2-7,TGTGCCAGCAGTAGGGGGCTTGGGGCCGAGCAGTACTTC,CASSRGLGAEQYF
.,TRBV9,TRBD1,TRBJ2-2,TGTGCCAGCAGCGTTGATCCGGGACAGAGCACCGGGGAGCTGTTTTTT,CASSVDPGQSTGELFF
.,TRBV28,TRBD1,TRBJ1-4,TGTGCCAGCAGTACCACAGGGGTAACTAATGAAAAACTGTTTTTT,CASSTTGVTNEKLFF
few,TRBV12-3/TRBV12-4,.,TRBJ1-4,TGTGCCAGCAGTTTACAGGTGACTAATGAAAAACTGTTTTTT,CASSLQVTNEKLFF
.,TRBV28,TRBD1,TRBJ1-2,TGTGCCAGCAGCAGGGACAGTACTACTAACTATGGCTACACCTTC,CASSRDSTTNYGYTF
.,TRBV12-3/TRBV12-4,TRBD2,TRBJ2-3,TGTGCCAGCAGGACTAGCGGGGGGACAAGCACAGATACGCAGTATTTT,CASRTSGGTSTDTQYF
few,TRBV5-6,.,TRBJ1-3,TGTGCCAGCAGCTTCACCGGGCTGGCTGGAAACACCATATATTTT,CASSFTGLAGNTIYF
few,TRBV30,.,TRBJ2-7,TGTGCCTGGAGTAGGGATTCCTACGAGCAGTACTTC,CAWSRDSYEQYF
.,TRBV7-2,.,TRBJ2-5,TGTGCCAGCAGCGCCCAGACTGGCCAAGAGACCCAGTACTTC,CASSAQTGQETQYF
few,TRBV5-6,.,TRBJ2-6,TGTGCCAGCAGCTTGGAGCTAACTGGGGCCAACGTCCTGACTTTC,CASSLELTGANVLTF
.,TRBV12-3/TRBV12-4,.,TRBJ1-6,TGTGCCAGCAGTTTCTGGCAGGATAATTCACCCCTCCACTTT,CASSFWQDNSPLHF
many,TRBV5-6,TRBD1,TRBJ1-1,TGTGCCAGCAGCTGGGGACAGGGTTGGACTGAAGCTTTCTTT,CASSWGQGWTEAFF
many,TRBV20-1,.,TRBJ1-2,TGCAGTGCTAGAGATTGGCGACCAGTAAACTATGGCTACACCTTC,CSARDWRPVNYGYTF
.,TRBV5-1,.,TRBJ1-3,TGCGCCAGCAGCTTGGGATTATCTGGAAACACCATATATTTT,CASSLGLSGNTIYF
few,TRBV6-2/TRBV6-3,TRBD1,TRBJ1-5,TGTGCCAGCAGGTCCGACAGGGGAGCTCAGCCCCAGCATTTT,CASRSDRGAQPQHF
.,TRBV20-1,.,TRBJ2-3,TGCAGTGCTAGAGTCATTGGAAAAGGGGGCAAGCGGGGCACAGATACGCAGTATTTT,CSARVIGKGGKRGTDTQYF
many,TRBV4-3,TRBD1,TRBJ1-2,TGCGCCAGCAGCAAGGAGGGACAGCTCTCGGGCTACACCTTC,CASSKEGQLSGYTF
few,TRBV6-6,.,TRBJ1-2,TGTGCCAGCACTCCATGGGGGTCCGAGGGCTACACCTTC,CASTPWGSEGYTF
many,TRBV5-1,TRBD2,TRBJ2-3,TGCGCCAGTCTACTAGCGGACTACACAGATACGCAGTATTTT,CASLLADYTDTQYF
.,TRBV9,.,TRBJ1-2,TGTGCCAGCAGCGTAGATTACGGCAGAATTAACTATGGCTACACCTTC,CASSVDYGRINYGYTF
many,TRBV6-2/TRBV6-3,.,TRBJ1-1,TGTGCCAGCAGTCCCGTTGGGGGAGTTCACACTGAAGCTTTCTTT,CASSPVGGVHTEAFF
many,TRBV7-2,TRBD2,TRBJ2-3,TGTGCCAGCAGCTTTTCCCTAGCGGGAGGGACAGATACGCAGTATTTT,CASSFSLAGGTDTQYF
.,TRBV5-1,.,TRBJ1-1,TGCGCCAGCAGCTTGGGAATTCTGGGGGCTGAAGCTTTCTTT,CASSLGILGAEAFF
few,TRBV6-5,.,TRBJ1-1,TGTGCCACCTACTGGGTATCTGAAGCTTTCTTT,CATYWVSEAFF